Sequencing of this T cell receptor (beta chain) was carried out in a study of blood T cell repertoires in COVID-19. Across the whole study: From the United States, Italy and Spain came samples of acute and convalescent COVID-19. Nucleic acid was either cDNA or gDNA, and it came from T cells, B-cell-depleted T cells, or PBMCs.

V gave up 5 bases and J gave up 5 bases, with 21 bases separating them. This CDR3 has 17 amino acids. Germline values: CDR1 KGHDR, CDR2 SFDVKD. Methods used by the authors: Amplification of reference gene primers was used by the study to estimate nucleated cell counts. Method: immunoSEQ multiplex PCR; TCRdb's copy keeps in-frame clones and lacks some. V and J calls and clone size are those listed in that table; D and trimming were worked out from the DNA. The data show 250,000 to 350,000 clones, approximately 88% seen once. J is TRBJ2-1 and V is TRBV24-1; the D is unclear. Specimen: peripheral blood. The sequence was obtained from a human donor with COVID-19, enrolled during active disease. The donor label of this sample is uncertain. Written as DNA, the CDR3 is TGTGCCACCAGTGGGGCCTTTCAGAAAGAGCTTCACAATGAGCAGTTCTTC. Its protein is CATSGAFQKELHNEQFF.